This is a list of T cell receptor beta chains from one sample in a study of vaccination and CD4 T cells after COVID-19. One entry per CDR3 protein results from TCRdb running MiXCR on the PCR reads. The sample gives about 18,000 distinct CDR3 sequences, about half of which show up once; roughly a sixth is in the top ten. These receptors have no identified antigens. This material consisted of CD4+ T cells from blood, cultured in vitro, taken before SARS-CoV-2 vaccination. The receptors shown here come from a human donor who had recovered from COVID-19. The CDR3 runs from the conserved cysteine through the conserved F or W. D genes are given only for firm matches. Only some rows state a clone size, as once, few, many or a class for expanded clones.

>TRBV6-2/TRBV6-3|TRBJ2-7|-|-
TGTGCCAGCAAGGCGGGACTCGCCTACGAGCAGTACTTC
CASKAGLAYEQYF
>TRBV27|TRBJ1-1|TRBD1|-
TGTGCCAGCAGTTTAGTGGACAGGGGGTTGAACACTGAAGCTTTCTTT
CASSLVDRGLNTEAFF
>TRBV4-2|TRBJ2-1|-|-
TGTGCCAGCAGCCAAGATCGAGGGGGCTCCTACAATGAGCAGTTCTTC
CASSQDRGGSYNEQFF
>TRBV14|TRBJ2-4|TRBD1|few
TGTGCCAGCAGTCAAGAGGGACAGGGGTTGGGCATTCAGTACTTC
CASSQEGQGLGIQYF
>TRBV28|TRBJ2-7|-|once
TGTGCCAGCAGTTTGGGGACACACGTCCACGAGCAGTACTTC
CASSLGTHVHEQYF
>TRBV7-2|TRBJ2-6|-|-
TGTGCCAGCAGCTTAATGGGTCCTGGGGCCAACGTCCTGACTTTC
CASSLMGPGANVLTF
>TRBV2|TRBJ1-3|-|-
TGTGCCAGCGCCGGGGGCATCGGAAACACCATATATTTT
CASAGGIGNTIYF
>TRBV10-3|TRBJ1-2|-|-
TGTGCCATCAGCGACGGACATTCCCGGGGCTACACCTTC
CAISDGHSRGYTF
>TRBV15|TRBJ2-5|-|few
TGTGCCACCAGCGCCCACGGCCAAGAGACCCAGTACTTC
CATSAHGQETQYF
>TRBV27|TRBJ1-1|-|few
TGTGCCAGCATCGGATACAGAAAGAACACTGAAGCTTTCTTT
CASIGYRKNTEAFF
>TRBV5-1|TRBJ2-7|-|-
TGCGCCAGCAGCGACACAACCTACGAGCAGTACTTC
CASSDTTYEQYF
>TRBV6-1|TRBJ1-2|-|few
TGTGCCAGCAGCCCCGGAGCTAACTATGGCTACACCTTC
CASSPGANYGYTF
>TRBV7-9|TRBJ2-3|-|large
TGTGCCAGCAGCTTACAAGAGGGGGAGTCTCCAGATACGCAGTATTTT
CASSLQEGESPDTQYF
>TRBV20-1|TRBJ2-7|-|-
TGCAGTGCACAAGACCGGGGGCGAACCTACGAGCAGTACTTC
CSAQDRGRTYEQYF
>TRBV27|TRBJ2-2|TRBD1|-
TGTGCCAGCAGTCCGCGGACAGGGGCCACCGGGGAGCTGTTTTTT
CASSPRTGATGELFF
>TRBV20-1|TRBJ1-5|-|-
TGCAGTGCTAGAGAGACAAGGGTCCAGCCCCAGCATTTT
CSARETRVQPQHF
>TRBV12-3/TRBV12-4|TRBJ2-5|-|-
TGTGCCAGCAGCCCCCTACCCTCTAGTGTGGAGACCCAGTACTTC
CASSPLPSSVETQYF
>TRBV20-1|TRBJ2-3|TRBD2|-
TGCAGTGCTAGTCAGGGTAGCGGGAGGGTTCGGACGCAGTATTTT
CSASQGSGRVRTQYF
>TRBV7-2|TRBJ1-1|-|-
TGTGCCAGCAGCTTAGTAGGAGAAGGCCCCGAAGCTTTCTTT
CASSLVGEGPEAFF
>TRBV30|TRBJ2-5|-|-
TGTGCCTGGAGTGTAGGGGGAGGGCGGGCCCAGTACTTC
CAWSVGGGRAQYF
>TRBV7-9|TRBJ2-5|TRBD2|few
TGTGCCAGCAGCTTAAAGGGACTAGCCGTAAGGGAGACCCAGTACTTC
CASSLKGLAVRETQYF
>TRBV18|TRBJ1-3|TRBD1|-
TGTGCCAGCTCACTGACTGACAGGGCGGAGGGAAACACCATATATTTT
CASSLTDRAEGNTIYF
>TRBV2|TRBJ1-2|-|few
TGTGCCAGCAGTGATGTAGGCAGCTATGGCTACACCTTC
CASSDVGSYGYTF
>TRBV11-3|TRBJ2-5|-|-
TGTGCCAGCAGCGGACGTTACCAAGAGACCCAGTACTTC
CASSGRYQETQYF
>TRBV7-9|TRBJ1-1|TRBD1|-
TGTGCCAGCAGCTTAGTATTAGGGACAGTCAGTGAAGCTTTCTTT
CASSLVLGTVSEAFF
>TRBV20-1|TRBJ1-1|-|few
TGCAGTTTGATTCGACCACTAGTCGACATGGAAGCTTTCTTT
CSLIRPLVDMEAFF